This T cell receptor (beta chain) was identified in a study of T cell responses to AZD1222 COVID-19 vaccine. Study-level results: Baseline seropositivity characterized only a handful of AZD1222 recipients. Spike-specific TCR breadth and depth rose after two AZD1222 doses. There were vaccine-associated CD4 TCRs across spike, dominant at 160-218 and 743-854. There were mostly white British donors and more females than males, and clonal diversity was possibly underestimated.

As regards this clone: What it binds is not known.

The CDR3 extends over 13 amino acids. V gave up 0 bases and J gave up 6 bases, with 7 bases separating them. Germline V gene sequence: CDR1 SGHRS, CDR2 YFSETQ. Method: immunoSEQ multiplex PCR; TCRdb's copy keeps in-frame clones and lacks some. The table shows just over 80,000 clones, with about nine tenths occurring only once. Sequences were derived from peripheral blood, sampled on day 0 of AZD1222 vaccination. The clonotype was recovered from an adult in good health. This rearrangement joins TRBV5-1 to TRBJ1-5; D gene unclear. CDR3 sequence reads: CASSLDLSQPQHF. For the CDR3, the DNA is TGCGCCAGCAGCTTGGATTTGAGTCAGCCCCAGCATTTT.